This TCR beta chain was identified during a study of blood T cell repertoires in COVID-19. Study in general: T cells, B-cell-depleted T cells, or PBMCs supplied cDNA or gDNA.

Authors' methods: Nucleated cell counts were estimated from reference gene primer amplification. Measured with immunoSEQ multiplex PCR; TCRdb has only the in-frame clones, and not every one. The V and J calls and clone size were taken over from that table, and D and trimming were inferred from the DNA. The sample lists 250,000 to 350,000 clones, 70% to 85% occurring once. Germline-derived CDR1 and CDR2 are LGHNT and FRNRAP. The CDR3 runs 21 residues. Losses at the gene ends were 7 bases for V and 0 bases for J; bases not matched to a gene: 19. The origin of this receptor is a human donor with COVID-19, enrolled during active disease. The donor label of this sample is uncertain. J is TRBJ2-4 and V is TRBV12-5, with 12 bases fitting TRBD2. The sequenced sample consisted of peripheral blood. The DNA of the CDR3 is TGTGCTAGTGCCCACAGGGCTATAGAACTAGCGGGAGGTATAGCCAAAAACATTCAGTACTTC. Its translation is CASAHRAIELAGGIAKNIQYF.